The present T cell receptor (beta chain) was sequenced within a study of blood T cell repertoires in COVID-19. Germline V gene sequence: CDR1 LNHDA, CDR2 SQIVND (reference sequence). This CDR3 contains 15 residues. V dropped 3 bases and J dropped 2 bases, with 11 bases sitting between them. The assay was immunoSEQ multiplex PCR, and TCRdb's table has in-frame clones only and misses some. There are 250,000 or so clones in the sample; approximately 86% occur only once, and roughly 0.8% lies in the top ten. Sequencing was carried out using peripheral blood. The rearrangement uses TRBV19 and TRBJ1-5; D is perhaps TRBD1 (5 bases). The source of this sequence is a woman under 40 with acute or convalescent COVID-19. The CDR3, as DNA: TGTGCCAGTAGTATCTTTCAGGGCCGCAATCAGCCCCAGCATTTT. Translated, it gives CASSIFQGRNQPQHF.